This T cell receptor beta chain was obtained from a study of T cell changes during pregnancy in multiple sclerosis (dated by TCRdb to about 2019). Background for the entire study: Changes in the T cell repertoire over the course of pregnancy were examined in this study in women with multiple sclerosis.

Reading from cysteine to phenylalanine, the CDR3 counts 14 amino acids. Only the CDR3 part of the read is kept: 42 bases, read in frame from the first base. V lost 1 base and J lost 6 bases; the stretch between them is 12 bases long. The germline V gene encodes CDR1 MNHNS and CDR2 SASEGT. Worth noting for this clone: Its antigen has not been determined. No base quality values were provided; no much bigger clone lies one nucleotide off.

Receptor libraries were prepared by the immunoSEQ multiplex PCR assay. The source is immuneACCESS, and TCRdb retained only in-frame sequences with V and J called. Part of the clones is not carried over; for the studies checked, unresolved V genes explain less than half of this, and the remainder is unexplained. The sample table shows 13,000 or so clones, and 88% are seen once. The ten largest account for about 8.1% of the sample. This sequence was found in a female donor with multiple sclerosis, enrolled in a pregnancy study. The source material was CD8+ T cells from peripheral blood mononuclear cells, sampled in the first trimester of pregnancy. The V and J genes are TRBV6-1 and TRBJ1-2; the best D guess is TRBD1, with 6 bases matching. The DNA reads as follows: TGTGCCAGCAGTGAAGTTTTGAGGGGGAATGGCTACACCTTC. Its protein reads: CASSEVLRGNGYTF.